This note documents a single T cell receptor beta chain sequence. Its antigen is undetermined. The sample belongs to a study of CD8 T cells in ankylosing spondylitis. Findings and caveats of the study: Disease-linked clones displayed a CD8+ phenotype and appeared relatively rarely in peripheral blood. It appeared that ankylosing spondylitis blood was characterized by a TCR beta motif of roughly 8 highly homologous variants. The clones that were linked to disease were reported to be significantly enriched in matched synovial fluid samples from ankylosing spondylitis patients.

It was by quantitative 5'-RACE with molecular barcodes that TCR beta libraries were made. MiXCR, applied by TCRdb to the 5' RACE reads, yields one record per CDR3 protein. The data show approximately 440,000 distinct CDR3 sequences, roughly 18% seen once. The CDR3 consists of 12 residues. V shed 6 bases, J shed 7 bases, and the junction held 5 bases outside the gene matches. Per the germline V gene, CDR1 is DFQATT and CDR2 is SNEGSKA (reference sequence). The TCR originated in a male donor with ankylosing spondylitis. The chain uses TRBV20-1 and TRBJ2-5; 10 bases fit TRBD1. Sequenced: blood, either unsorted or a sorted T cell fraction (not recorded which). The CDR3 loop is CSAPGTGATQYF. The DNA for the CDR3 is TGCAGTGCCCCCGGGACAGGGGCGACCCAGTACTTC.